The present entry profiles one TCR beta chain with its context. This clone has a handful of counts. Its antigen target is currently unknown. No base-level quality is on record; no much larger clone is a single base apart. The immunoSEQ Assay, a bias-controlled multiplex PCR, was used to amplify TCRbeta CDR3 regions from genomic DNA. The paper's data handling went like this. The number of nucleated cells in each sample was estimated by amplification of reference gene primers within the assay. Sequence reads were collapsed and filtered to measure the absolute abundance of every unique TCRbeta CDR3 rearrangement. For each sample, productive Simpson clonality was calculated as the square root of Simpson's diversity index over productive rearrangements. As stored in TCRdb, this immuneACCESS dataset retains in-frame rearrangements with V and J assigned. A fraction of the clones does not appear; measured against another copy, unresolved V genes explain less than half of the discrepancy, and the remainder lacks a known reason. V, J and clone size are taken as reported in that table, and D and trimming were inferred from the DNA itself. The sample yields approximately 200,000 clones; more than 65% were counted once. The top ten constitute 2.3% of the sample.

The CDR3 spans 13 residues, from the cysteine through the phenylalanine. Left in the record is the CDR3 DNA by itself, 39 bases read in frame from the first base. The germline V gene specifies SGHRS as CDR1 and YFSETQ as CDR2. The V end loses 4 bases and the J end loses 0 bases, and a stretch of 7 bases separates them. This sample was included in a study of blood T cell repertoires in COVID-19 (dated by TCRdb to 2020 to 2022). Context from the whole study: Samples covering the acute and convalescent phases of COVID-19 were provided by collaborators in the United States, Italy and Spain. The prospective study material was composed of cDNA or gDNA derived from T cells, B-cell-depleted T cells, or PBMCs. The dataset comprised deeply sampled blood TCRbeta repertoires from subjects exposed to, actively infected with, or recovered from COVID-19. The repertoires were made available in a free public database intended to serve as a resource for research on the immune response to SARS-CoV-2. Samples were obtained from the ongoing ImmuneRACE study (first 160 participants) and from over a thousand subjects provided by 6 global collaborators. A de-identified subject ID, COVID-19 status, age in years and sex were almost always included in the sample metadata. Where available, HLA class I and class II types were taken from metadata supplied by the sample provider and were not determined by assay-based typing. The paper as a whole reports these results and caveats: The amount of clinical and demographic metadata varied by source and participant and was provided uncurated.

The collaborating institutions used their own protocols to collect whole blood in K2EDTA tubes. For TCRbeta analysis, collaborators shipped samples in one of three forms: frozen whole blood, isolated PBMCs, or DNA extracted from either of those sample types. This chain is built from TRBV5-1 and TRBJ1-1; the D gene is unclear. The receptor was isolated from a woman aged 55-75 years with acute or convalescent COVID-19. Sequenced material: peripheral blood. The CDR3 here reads CASSPRMNTEAFF. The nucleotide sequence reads TGCGCCAGCAGCCCGAGGATGAACACTGAAGCTTTCTTT.